Listed here are 25 T cell receptor beta chains from one sample, sequenced in a study of glioma-infiltrating T cells (dated by TCRdb to about 2016). For sequencing, an Illumina MiSeq was employed. TCR alpha and beta CDR3 regions were amplified with the iRepertoire nested amplicon-rescue multiplex PCR (arm-PCR) platform from RNA. TCRdb applied fastp at Q25 and MiXCR to the public reads, then kept only in-frame beta chains. Every distinct CDR3 protein forms one entry, paired with its most common genes and DNA. For this sample there are about 89,000 distinct CDR3 sequences; about a quarter appear just once. The ten most abundant clones make up more than 6.5% of the sample. The sequencing input was glioma tissue, nonneoplastic brain tissue, or PBMCs (not recorded which). These receptors were taken from a human donor with low-grade glioma or glioblastoma, undergoing nonglioma brain surgery, or in good health (not recorded which).

This clonotype was counted ten times or more. The genes are TRBV18 and TRBJ1-4; 7 nucleotides align to TRBD1. The CDR3 loop spans 14 amino acids. CDR1 KGHSH and CDR2 LQKENI come from the germline V gene. Losses at the gene ends were 0 bases for V and 5 bases for J; bases not matched to a gene: 0. The CDR3 DNA reads as TGTGCCAGCTCACCACCGACAGGGAATGAAAAACTGTTTTTT. This gives the protein CASSPPTGNEKLFF.

This clonotype was seen at least ten times. The chain is built from TRBV20-1 and TRBJ2-1; possibly TRBD2 for D (6 bases). The CDR3 contains 14 residues. The germline V gene has CDR1 DFQATT and CDR2 SNEGSKA (reference sequence). V was clipped by 5 bases and J by 6 bases, with 17 bases between them. CDR3 DNA: TGCAGTGCTCCCGGACTAATACCGGGCAATGAGCAGTTCTTC. Encoded protein: CSAPGLIPGNEQFF.

CDR3 sequence: CSARGAYEQYF. The CDR3 nucleotides are TGCAGTGCCAGGGGGGCGTACGAGCAGTACTTC. The gene calls are TRBV20-1 and TRBJ2-7, with a weak D call TRBD1 (7 bases). The V and J ends lost 6 bases and 4 bases respectively, with 10 bases between them. The CDR3 spans 11 residues. Germline values: CDR1 DFQATT, CDR2 SNEGSKA (reference sequence).

This clonotype was counted a single time. V and J are TRBV12-3 or TRBV12-4 and TRBJ1-5; a weak D match, TRBD1 (6 bases). The germline V and J ends were trimmed by 2 bases and 1 base, with 12 bases remaining between them. CDR3 length: 16 amino acids. The DNA of the CDR3 is TGTGCCAGCAGTTTATTGGGGGGGCGAAGCAATCAGCCCCAGCATTTT. Protein product: CASSLLGGRSNQPQHF.

The CDR3 loop reads CASSRPGAAKNIQYF. CDR3 bases: TGTGCCAGCAGCCGGCCAGGGGCTGCCAAAAACATTCAGTACTTC. The chain employs TRBV3-1 and TRBJ2-4, with D perhaps matching TRBD1 (6 bases). This CDR3 region has 15 residues. Germline V lookup: CDR1 LGHDT, CDR2 YNNKEL (reference sequence). V lost 4 bases and J 1 base, leaving 11 bases between the germline ends.

This clonotype was seen only a few times. V gene TRBV3-1 combines with J gene TRBJ2-1; 8 nucleotides agree with TRBD2. Germline V gene data show CDR1 as LGHDT and CDR2 as YNNKEL (reference sequence). With 4 bases clipped from V and 5 bases from J, the junction kept 13 bases outside the gene matches. This CDR3 has 17 amino acids. CDR3 loop: CASSPSDSGGPHNEQFF. CDR3 nucleotide sequence: TGTGCCAGCAGCCCCTCTGACTCGGGGGGGCCCCACAATGAGCAGTTCTTC.

This clonotype occurred a few times. This chain links TRBV29-1 with TRBJ2-5; the match to TRBD2 covers 9 bases. The CDR3 extends over 15 amino acids. CDR1 is SQVTM and CDR2 is ANQGSEA in the germline V gene. The J segment lost 2 bases and the V segment lost 8 bases, leaving 12 bases of the junction unmatched. In DNA, the CDR3 is TGCAGCACCAGCGCGACTAGCGGCGGGCAAGAGACCCAGTACTTC. Protein sequence: CSTSATSGGQETQYF. Full variable domain (outside the CDR3, taken from reference TRBV29-1 and TRBJ2-5): SAVISQKPSRDICQRGTSLTIQCQVDSQVTMMFWYRQQPGQSLTLIATANQGSEATYESGFVIDKFPISRPNLTFSTLTVSNMSPEDSSIYLCSTSATSGGQETQYFGPGTRLLVL.

V gene TRBV7-2 combines with J gene TRBJ2-2; 9 bases fit TRBD1. With V trimmed by 1 base and J by 0 bases, 3 bases remained unmatched. Germline values: CDR1 SGHTA, CDR2 FQGNSA. The CDR3 is made up of 17 amino acids. The CDR3 bases are TGTGCCAGCAGCTTAGAAGGGACAGGGTCGAACACCGGGGAGCTGTTTTTT. Protein sequence: CASSLEGTGSNTGELFF.

The CDR3 DNA follows: TGTGCCAGCAGGGCACAGGAGACCGGGGAGCTGTTTTTT. It translates to CASRAQETGELFF. The rearrangement links TRBV12-3 or TRBV12-4 to TRBJ2-2; possibly TRBD1 for D (5 bases). CDR3 length: 13 amino acids. Trimming took off 6 bases at V and 5 bases at J, with 10 bases between the two ends.

This clonotype was seen many times. V usage is TRBV6-1 and J usage is TRBJ1-3, with D maybe TRBD1 (5 bases). The V and J ends lost 8 bases and 3 bases respectively, with 14 bases between them. The CDR3 is 14 amino acids. Germline V gene data show CDR1 as MNHNS and CDR2 as SASEGT. The CDR3, as DNA: TGTGCCAGCTCCCGGGGGGGGAATGGAAACACCATATATTTT. Protein sequence: CASSRGGNGNTIYF.

As for this clonotype: An end of the junction does not agree with germline; a read error may underlie this. The CDR3 protein is CASTGGLAGRYNAQFF. CDR3 nucleotides: TGTGCCAGCACGGGAGGACTAGCGGGTCGGTACAATGCGCAGTTCTTC. The chain employs TRBV6-5 and TRBJ2-1, with 11 nucleotides matching TRBD2. Looked up from germline, CDR1 is MNHEY and CDR2 is SVGAGI. This CDR3 is 16 amino acids long.

There are a few counts of this clonotype. The rearrangement links TRBV10-1 to TRBJ2-5; perhaps TRBD2 as D (6 bases). The CDR3 has 15 residues. Germline V gene sequence: CDR1 WNHNN, CDR2 SYGVQD (reference sequence). V lost 0 bases to trimming and J lost 4 bases, with 12 bases between them. The DNA of the CDR3 is TGCGCCAGCAGTGAGTCGACGGGGGAAGGAGAGACCCAGTACTTC. It specifies CASSESTGEGETQYF.

As to this clonotype: A much larger clone differs by one base, so this may be a read error. In DNA form, the CDR3 reads TGCAGTTCTAGCTTGCCTAGCGGGGCCTCCTACGAGCAGTACTTC. Translated, it gives CSSSLPSGASYEQYF. The V and J genes are TRBV20-1 and TRBJ2-7; 9 nucleotides agree with TRBD2. This CDR3 comprises 15 residues. Germline CDR1 and CDR2: DFQATT and SNEGSKA (reference sequence).

This clonotype was detected once. The chain joins TRBV29-1 to TRBJ2-7; D gene uncertain. The length of the CDR3 is 12 residues. Germline CDR1 reads SQVTM; CDR2 reads ANQGSEA. V was shortened by 4 bases and J by 0 bases, with 7 bases between the two germline ends. The CDR3: CSVGDTSYEQYF. The DNA for the CDR3 is TGCAGCGTTGGAGACACCTCCTACGAGCAGTACTTC.

This clonotype was seen repeatedly, ten times or more. In DNA form, the CDR3 reads TGTGCCAGCAGCTCCTTGTCGGACGTTCAACGAGAGACCCAGTACTTC. Translated: CASSSLSDVQRETQYF. The chain uses TRBV7-2 and TRBJ2-5; no clear D gene. CDR3 size: 16 residues. Trimming left V 4 bases short and J 4 bases short, with 19 bases between. Germline lookup yields CDR1 SGHTA and CDR2 FQGNSA.

With regard to this clonotype: A much larger clone differs by one base, so this may be a read error. The CDR3 sequence: CSGTHNRGEFYTF. DNA of the CDR3: TGCAGCGGCACCCATAACAGGGGGGAATTCTACACCTTC. The chain carries TRBV29-1 and TRBJ1-2; 8 nucleotides align to TRBD1. The V gene's germline CDR1 is SQVTM and CDR2 ANQGSEA. This CDR3 is 13 amino acids long. With V trimmed by 7 bases and J by 10 bases, 14 bases remained unmatched.

The table lists this clonotype with a few counts. The CDR3 nucleotides read TGTGCCAGCAGGGATAGGGACATTCGGTCTGGGGCCAACGTCCTGACTTTC. This encodes CASRDRDIRSGANVLTF. The J gene is TRBJ2-6, the V gene TRBV6-1; a weak D match, TRBD1 (6 bases). CDR3 length equals 17 residues. Trimming shortened V by 6 bases and J by 1 base, and 16 bases separated the two germline ends. CDR1 is MNHNS and CDR2 is SASEGT in the germline V gene.

About this clonotype: A much larger clone differs from this one at a single base, so this may be a read error. This chain joins TRBV29-1 and TRBJ1-5; perhaps TRBD1 as D (5 bases). The CDR3 runs 14 residues. The germline gives CDR1 SQVTM, CDR2 ANQGSEA. The CDR3 spells CRVATGPTGQPQHF. Written as DNA, the CDR3 is TGCAGAGTGGCAACAGGTCCGACGGGTCAGCCCCAGCATTTT.

This clonotype was recorded many times. Compared with germline, one end of the junction differs, possibly owing to a read error. This sequence joins TRBV2 and TRBJ2-5; 8 bases are a match to TRBD1. The length of the CDR3 is 12 residues. Germline CDR1 is SNHLY and CDR2 is FYNNEI. The CDR3 is CASSELGDRGDF. The CDR3 DNA reads as TGTGCCAGCAGTGAATTGGGTGACAGGGGAGACTTC.

The chain uses TRBV7-9 and TRBJ2-7; D not certain. CDR3 length: 12 residues. CDR1 is SEHNR and CDR2 is FQNEAQ in the germline V gene (reference sequence). Trimming stripped 5 bases from V and 3 bases from J, with 8 bases between. The CDR3 loop reads CASSPHNYEQYF. Written as DNA, the CDR3 is TGTGCCAGCAGCCCCCATAACTACGAGCAGTACTTC.

In regard to this clonotype: A much larger clone differs from this one at a single base, so this may be a read error. Likely a read error: the CDR3 ends without its conserved phenylalanine or tryptophan. This chain joins TRBV4-2 and TRBJ1-2, with D unclear. Germline values: CDR1 LGHNA, CDR2 YNFKEQ. There are 14 residues in the CDR3. The germline V and J ends were trimmed by 1 base and 6 bases, with 12 bases remaining between them. Written as DNA, the CDR3 is TGTGCCAGCAGCCAAGGGCGGCTCTCGGATGGCTACACCCTC. Protein product: CASSQGRLSDGYTL.

About this clonotype itself: This sequence may be a read error, since a much larger clone differs from it by one base. The CDR3 end shows no conserved phenylalanine or tryptophan, and so a read error is likely. The V call is TRBV10-2, the J call TRBJ1-1; no clear D. The CDR3 contains 15 residues. Germline V gene lookup returns CDR1 WSHSY and CDR2 SAAADI. V was cut by 4 bases and J by 8 bases, with 20 bases left in between. The DNA of the CDR3 is TGCGCCAGCAGTGGTCCCCTAGGAGGCTCGACAGAAGCTTTCCTT. It codes for CASSGPLGGSTEAFL.

This clonotype was picked up many times. CDR3 loop: CASSDRQGKGGYTF. CDR3 coding DNA: TGTGCCAGCAGTGACAGGCAGGGGAAAGGTGGCTACACCTTC. This chain links TRBV2 with TRBJ1-2, with D possibly matching TRBD1 (6 bases). The CDR3 loop spans 14 amino acids. The V end lost 3 bases, the J end lost 7 bases, and 15 bases lay between the germline ends. CDR1 and CDR2 from the germline V gene are SNHLY and FYNNEI.

The sample holds many counts of this clonotype. The chain links TRBV6-1 to TRBJ2-3; D is undetermined. Germline CDR1 MNHNS, CDR2 SASEGT. The CDR3 consists of 12 residues. The V end lost 6 bases, the J end lost 6 bases, and 10 bases lay between the germline ends. This CDR3 is CASRNSYDTQYF. In DNA, the CDR3 is TGTGCCAGCAGAAACAGCTACGATACGCAGTATTTT.

In this sample, this clonotype turned up many times. The J gene is TRBJ2-7, the V gene TRBV2, with D hard to call. V lost 6 bases, J lost 0 bases, and 15 bases lay in between. CDR3 size: 15 residues. Germline V gene lookup returns CDR1 SNHLY and CDR2 FYNNEI. CDR3 DNA: TGTGCCAGCAGGCTCGGACCGACGAGCTCCTACGAGCAGTACTTC. It codes for CASRLGPTSSYEQYF.